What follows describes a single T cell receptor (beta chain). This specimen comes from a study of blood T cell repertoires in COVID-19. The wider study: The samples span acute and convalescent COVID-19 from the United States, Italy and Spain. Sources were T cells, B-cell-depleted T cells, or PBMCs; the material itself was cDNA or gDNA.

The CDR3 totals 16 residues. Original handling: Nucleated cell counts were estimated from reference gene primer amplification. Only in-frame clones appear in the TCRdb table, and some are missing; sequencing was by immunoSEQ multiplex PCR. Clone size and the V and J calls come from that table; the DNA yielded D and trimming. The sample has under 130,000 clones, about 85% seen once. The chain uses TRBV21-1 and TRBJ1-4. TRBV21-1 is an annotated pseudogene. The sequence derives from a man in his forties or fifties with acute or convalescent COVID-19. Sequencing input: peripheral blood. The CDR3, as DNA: TGTGCCAGCAGCAAATTTCTTCTCCCGCGGGTTGAAAAACTGTTTTTT. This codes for CASSKFLLPRVEKLFF.